The 29 T cell receptor beta chains presented below share a single source sample, sequenced in a study of CD4 T cells in relation to SARS-CoV-2 and coronaviruses listed by TCRdb under 2021. Their antigens are not known. Preparation of the library involved the immunoSEQ multiplex PCR assay. TCRdb took over this immuneACCESS table, retaining in-frame rearrangements with V and J assigned. Such tables are incomplete; in checked studies, under half of the missing clones stem from an unresolved V gene, and the remainder is unexplained. This sample comprises about 41,000 clones, approximately 81% of them detected only once. The ten largest make up 3.5% to 5.5% of the sample. The sequencing input was naive CD4+ T cells from PBMCs, cultured in vitro. The cell subset or site label, read with the paper, signifies: naive CD4+ T cells isolated by negative enrichment. These receptors came from an adult with COVID-19.

V is TRBV19 and J is TRBJ1-1; D call uncertain. The germline V gene encodes CDR1 LNHDA and CDR2 SQIVND (reference sequence). CDR3 size: 13 residues. The V and J ends lost 5 bases and 2 bases respectively, with 9 bases between them. The CDR3: CASSEDANTEAFF. CDR3 nucleotides: TGTGCCAGTAGTGAGGACGCCAACACTGAAGCTTTCTTT.

The rearrangement joins TRBV28 to TRBJ2-1, with a tentative D call TRBD2 (6 bases). Trimming shortened V by 5 bases and J by 8 bases, and 16 bases separated the two germline ends. Germline CDR1 is MDHEN and CDR2 is SYDVKM. CDR3 size: 14 residues. The CDR3 loop is CASSLLWRGDEQFF. The CDR3 bases are TGTGCCAGCAGTCTTCTTTGGAGGGGAGATGAGCAGTTCTTC.

This chain uses TRBV3-1 (or the pseudogene TRBV3-2) with TRBJ1-3, with D possibly matching TRBD1 (5 bases). V gave up 4 bases and J gave up 1 base, with 11 bases separating them. CDR3 length equals 15 residues. Per germline, CDR1 LGHDT and CDR2 YNNKEL (reference sequence). CDR3 in amino acids: CASSPPGGSGNTIYF. DNA for the CDR3: TGTGCCAGCAGCCCCCCGGGGGGGTCTGGAAACACCATATATTTT.

V usage is TRBV28 and J usage is TRBJ2-5; TRBD2 matches at 10 bases. This CDR3 is built from 13 residues. V lost 5 bases to trimming and J lost 5 bases; unmatched junction nucleotides: 2. Germline V gene data show CDR1 as MDHEN and CDR2 as SYDVKM. CDR3 bases: TGTGCCAGCAGTCAAGCGGGAGGGGAGACCCAGTACTTC. This translates into CASSQAGGETQYF.

The chain has TRBV4-1 and TRBJ1-6; D is perhaps TRBD1 (5 bases). CDR1 and CDR2 from the germline V gene are MGHRA and YSYEKL. This CDR3 is 16 amino acids long. Trimming took 0 bases from V and 9 from J, leaving 15 bases between them. CDR3 sequence: CASSQDLGQKGSPLHF. CDR3 DNA sequence: TGCGCCAGCAGCCAAGACTTGGGGCAAAAGGGTTCACCCCTCCACTTT.

The chain joins TRBV5-8 to TRBJ2-5; weak D call: TRBD2 (5 bases). This CDR3 has 14 amino acids. Trimming pared 4 bases from V and 1 base from J, leaving 11 bases between. Germline V gene data show CDR1 as SGHTS and CDR2 as YDEGEE. The CDR3 bases are TGTGCCAGCAGCCATCGTCGGGGCCAAGAGACCCAGTACTTC. This translates into CASSHRRGQETQYF.

This chain joins TRBV28 and TRBJ2-4, with TRBD2 matching 8 bases. J was trimmed by 0 bases and V by 7 bases; bases with no gene match: 11. The CDR3 sequence is 17 residues long. Germline V gives CDR1 MDHEN, CDR2 SYDVKM. The CDR3 region is CASTSLLADRAKNIQYF. CDR3 DNA sequence: TGTGCCAGCACCTCCCTACTAGCGGATAGAGCCAAAAACATTCAGTACTTC.

This clone was seen more than once but under ten times. The chain employs TRBV12-3 or TRBV12-4 and TRBJ2-1, with no clear D. V was pared by 7 bases and J by 4 bases, with 5 bases between. CDR3 length: 11 amino acids. In DNA, the CDR3 is TGTGCCAGCACCTTATACAATGAGCAGTTCTTC. It is translated as CASTLYNEQFF.

The chain uses TRBV6-5 and TRBJ1-6; D might be TRBD1 (6 bases). Germline assignment: CDR1 MNHEY and CDR2 SVGAGI. The V and J ends lost 2 bases and 4 bases respectively, with 9 bases between them. This CDR3 is 15 amino acids long. This chain's CDR3 is CASSYGQGYNSPLHF. Written as DNA, the CDR3 is TGTGCCAGCAGTTACGGGCAGGGGTATAATTCACCCCTCCACTTT.

This clone is a singleton in its sample. The chain has TRBV12-3 or TRBV12-4 and TRBJ1-2; 7 bases are shared with TRBD1. The CDR3 runs to 13 residues. Trimming cost V 6 bases and J 4 bases; bases outside gene matches: 5. The CDR3 loop is CASRPTGVYGYTF. Here the CDR3 DNA reads TGTGCCAGCAGGCCCACAGGGGTCTATGGCTACACCTTC.

CDR3 region: CAWSFGSYEQYF. The CDR3 DNA sequence: TGTGCCTGGAGTTTTGGGTCCTACGAGCAGTACTTC. The rearrangement uses TRBV30 and TRBJ2-7; D uncertain. The CDR3 is 12 residues long. Germline CDR1 GTSNPN, CDR2 SVGIG (reference sequence). Trimming took 2 bases from V and 1 from J, leaving 6 bases between them. Supplemented by reference TRBV30 and TRBJ2-7, the full variable domain reads SQTIHQWPATLVQPVGSPLSLECTVEGTSNPNLYWYRQAAGRGLQLLFYSVGIGQISSEVPQNLSASRPQDRQFILSSKKLLLSDSGFYLCAWSFGSYEQYFGPGTRLTVT.

The chain joins TRBV18 to TRBJ2-2; unclear D gene. The CDR3 is 17 residues long. Germline lookup yields CDR1 KGHSH and CDR2 LQKENI. Trimming pared 1 base from V and 3 bases from J, leaving 15 bases between. CDR3 DNA: TGTGCCAGCTCACCACATCTCGACTCCATATACACCGGGGAGCTGTTTTTT. Translation: CASSPHLDSIYTGELFF.

The V call is TRBV20-1, the J call TRBJ2-5; D may be TRBD1 or TRBD2 (5 bases each). The CDR3 totals 13 residues. V was shortened by 3 bases and J by 3 bases, with 11 bases between the two germline ends. Germline loops: CDR1 DFQATT, CDR2 SNEGSKA (reference sequence). The CDR3 DNA follows: TGCAGTGCTAGTCGGGACGTAGAAGAGACCCAGTACTTC. This translates into CSASRDVEETQYF.

The chain carries TRBV19 and TRBJ2-3; 7 bases map to TRBD2. Per germline, CDR1 LNHDA and CDR2 SQIVND (reference sequence). The length of the CDR3 is 15 residues. The trim removed 10 bases at V and 5 bases at J, leaving 15 bases unmatched. CDR3 loop: CATRGPGLGKDTQYF. CDR3 nucleotides: TGTGCCACACGGGGACCTGGACTAGGAAAAGATACGCAGTATTTT.

The chain carries TRBV2 and TRBJ1-5, with D maybe TRBD1 (6 bases). V lost 6 bases to trimming and J lost 7 bases, with 13 bases between them. The CDR3 contains 13 residues. Germline CDR1 is SNHLY and CDR2 is FYNNEI. The CDR3 is CASSWGREQPQHF. The CDR3 DNA is TGTGCCAGCAGCTGGGGGCGGGAGCAGCCCCAGCATTTT. Using reference TRBV2 and TRBJ1-5 for the parts outside the CDR3, the full variable domain is EPEVTQTPSHQVTQMGQEVILRCVPISNHLYFYWYRQILGQKVEFLVSFYNNEISEKSEIFDDQFSVERPDGSNFTLKIRSTKLEDSAMYFCASSWGREQPQHFGDGTRLSIL.

The chain has TRBV11-2 and TRBJ2-1; TRBD1 might be the D (6 bases). Germline V lookup: CDR1 SGHAT, CDR2 FQNNGV. The V end was cut by 4 bases, the J end by 5 bases, with 18 bases between. CDR3 length: 16 amino acids. CDR3 sequence (DNA): TGTGCCAGCAGCTCGGCTGACAGGCGCTCACACAATGAGCAGTTCTTC. Translating it yields CASSSADRRSHNEQFF.

The V gene is TRBV18, the J gene TRBJ2-5, with a tentative D call TRBD2 (6 bases). The CDR3 covers 16 residues. V was pared by 1 base and J by 0 bases, with 12 bases between. Per germline, CDR1 KGHSH and CDR2 LQKENI. The CDR3 is CASSPRIADYQETQYF. CDR3 coding DNA: TGTGCCAGCTCACCACGGATAGCGGACTACCAAGAGACCCAGTACTTC.

The chain joins TRBV5-1 to TRBJ1-5, with 10 bases that match TRBD1. Germline V gene data show CDR1 as SGHRS and CDR2 as YFSETQ. The length of the CDR3 is 14 residues. V lost 2 bases, J lost 5 bases, and 1 base stayed unmatched. The CDR3 loop reads CASSFGTGDQPQHF. CDR3 DNA: TGCGCCAGCAGCTTCGGGACAGGGGATCAGCCCCAGCATTTT.

The chain is built from TRBV11-2 and TRBJ2-1; 13 positions match TRBD2. Germline values: CDR1 SGHAT, CDR2 FQNNGV. The V segment lost 3 bases and the J segment 9 bases; nucleotides outside the gene matches: 5. CDR3 length: 15 amino acids. The CDR3 bases are TGTGCCAGCAGCTTTGGACTAGCGGGAGAGATTGAGCAGTTCTTC. Translating it yields CASSFGLAGEIEQFF.

This clone was counted only a few times. The chain couples TRBV6-6 to TRBJ2-1, with 9 bases fitting TRBD1. J lost 5 bases, V lost 6 bases, and 8 bases had no gene match. The CDR3 is 15 amino acids. The germline V gene encodes CDR1 MNHNY and CDR2 SVGAGI (reference sequence). The CDR3 nucleotides read TGTGCCAGCAGCAAACCGGGACAGGGAAACAATGAGCAGTTCTTC. The encoded protein is CASSKPGQGNNEQFF.

The chain joins TRBV5-1 to TRBJ2-7; the D is unclear. Germline lookup yields CDR1 SGHRS and CDR2 YFSETQ. Trimming shortened V by 0 bases and J by 2 bases, and 6 bases separated the two germline ends. The length of the CDR3 is 13 residues. The CDR3 bases are TGCGCCAGCAGCTTGGGGTCCCCCTACGAGCAGTACTTC. Its translation is CASSLGSPYEQYF.

The chain employs TRBV6-1 and TRBJ2-1, with 9 bases identical to TRBD2. CDR3 length: 14 residues. The J segment lost 14 bases and the V segment lost 0 bases, leaving 8 bases of the junction unmatched. Germline CDR1 is MNHNS and CDR2 is SASEGT. CDR3 sequence reads: CASSEALAGKGKFF. CDR3 sequence (DNA): TGTGCCAGCAGTGAAGCGCTAGCGGGGAAGGGGAAGTTCTTC.

The chain employs TRBV4-1 and TRBJ2-3; the D gene is possibly TRBD2 (5 bases). This CDR3 contains 19 residues. Trimming took off 1 base at V and 0 bases at J, with 20 bases between the two ends. Germline V CDR1 and CDR2: MGHRA, YSYEKL. This CDR3 reads CASSQVVPLGDGSTDTQYF. Written as DNA, the CDR3 is TGCGCCAGCAGCCAAGTTGTACCGCTGGGAGACGGGAGCACAGATACGCAGTATTTT.

This chain links TRBV30 with TRBJ2-7; D might be TRBD1 (8 bases). The CDR3 has 18 amino acids. The V end was cut by 4 bases, the J end by 5 bases, with 30 bases between. Germline CDR1 and CDR2: GTSNPN and SVGIG (reference sequence). Here the CDR3 DNA reads TGTGCCTGGATAAGCCCGGACAGGGTTGAGGGAGGGCCCGACGAGCAGTACTTC. This translates into CAWISPDRVEGGPDEQYF. The complete variable domain, with remaining parts taken from reference TRBV30 and TRBJ2-7, reads SQTIHQWPATLVQPVGSPLSLECTVEGTSNPNLYWYRQAAGRGLQLLFYSVGIGQISSEVPQNLSASRPQDRQFILSSKKLLLSDSGFYLCAWISPDRVEGGPDEQYFGPGTRLTVT.

V is TRBV9 and J is TRBJ2-5; TRBD1 or TRBD2 may be the D gene (6 bases each). The CDR3 contains 16 residues. Germline CDR1 is SGDLS and CDR2 is YYNGEE. The V gene lost 0 bases and the J gene lost 4 bases, with 16 bases spanning the gap. CDR3: CASSVEWLGGRETQYF. As DNA, the CDR3 is TGTGCCAGCAGCGTAGAATGGCTTGGGGGGCGAGAGACCCAGTACTTC.

The rearrangement joins TRBV4-2 to TRBJ2-1; 8 positions agree with TRBD2. J was trimmed by 6 bases and V by 1 base; bases with no gene match: 5. Germline CDR1 and CDR2: LGHNA and YNFKEQ. The CDR3 is made up of 15 amino acids. The CDR3 nucleotides read TGTGCCAGCAGCCAAGTGGGGACTAGGGTCAATGAGCAGTTCTTC. Translating it yields CASSQVGTRVNEQFF.

CDR3 amino acids: CASSPQTGVIYEQYF. DNA for the CDR3: TGTGCCAGCAGCCCCCAGACAGGGGTTATCTACGAGCAGTACTTC. The chain recombines TRBV28 with TRBJ2-7, with 8 bases matching TRBD1. This CDR3 contains 15 residues. Germline trimming cut 6 bases from V and 3 bases from J; bases unmatched to any gene: 10. The germline gives CDR1 MDHEN, CDR2 SYDVKM. Full variable domain (rest looked up from reference TRBV28 and TRBJ2-7): DVKVTQSSRYLVKRTGEKVFLECVQDMDHENMFWYRQDPGLGLRLIYFSYDVKMKEKGDIPEGYSVSREKKERFSLILESASTNQTSMYLCASSPQTGVIYEQYFGPGTRLTVT.

The V gene is TRBV24-1, the J gene TRBJ2-1; TRBD2 aligns across 12 bases. With V trimmed by 4 bases and J by 3 bases, 3 bases remained unmatched. CDR3 length: 16 residues. Germline V CDR1 and CDR2: KGHDR, SFDVKD. CDR3 sequence: CATSEKLAGGYNEQFF. The CDR3 coding sequence is TGTGCCACCAGTGAAAAACTAGCGGGAGGCTACAATGAGCAGTTCTTC.

V usage is TRBV10-3 and J usage is TRBJ2-1; a weak D match, TRBD2 (6 bases). CDR1 and CDR2 (germline): ENHRY, SYGVKD. The CDR3 length is 16 residues. V was cut by 3 bases and J by 1 base, with 13 bases left in between. CDR3 loop: CAISDVTRSSYNEQFF. Here the CDR3 DNA reads TGTGCCATCAGTGACGTGACTAGAAGTTCCTACAATGAGCAGTTCTTC.